This record covers a single T cell receptor (beta chain). Its target is unknown. A multiplex PCR was run with 60 Vbeta primers and 13 Jbeta primers. Assay used: immunoSEQ multiplex PCR; TCRdb lists only in-frame clones, some missing. The sample holds around 48,000 clones. V was pared by 2 bases and J by 0 bases, with 3 bases of the junction left unmatched. CDR3 size: 15 residues. Per the germline V gene, CDR1 is SGHRS and CDR2 is YFSETQ. This sample is drawn from a study of cytomegalovirus exposure and HLA in healthy donors. Findings and limits, study-wide: Indistinguishability led to the exclusion of some V segments, TRBV6-2 and TRBV6-3 included. A later analysis showed TCR association rates differing by HLA locus, peaking at DRB1 and lowest at HLA-C. TCR beta sequences numbering under 20,000 were associated with HLA alleles at 0.05 false discovery rate in a later analysis.

Sequences were obtained from PBMCs. The chain links TRBV5-1 to TRBJ2-3; 7 positions match TRBD2. This receptor was identified in a female donor in good health and CMV-seronegative. The CDR3 DNA sequence: TGCGCCAGCAGCTTCGGCGGGAGTAGCACAGATACGCAGTATTTT. Residues: CASSFGGSSTDTQYF.